This paragraph reports one T cell receptor (beta chain). Here immunoSEQ multiplex PCR was the method, and the copy in TCRdb shows in-frame clones only, minus some. The sample shows some 130,000 clones, 70% to 90% of them seen only once. The sample belongs to a study of blood T cell repertoires in COVID-19. At the level of the study: Samples of COVID-19 (acute and convalescent) were obtained from the United States, Italy and Spain. In each case, the material was cDNA or gDNA derived from T cells, B-cell-depleted T cells, or PBMCs.

The CDR3 spans 11 residues. Germline-derived CDR1 and CDR2 are SNHLY and FYNNEI. Trimming took 2 bases from V and 12 from J, leaving 11 bases between them. The TCR originated in a man in his sixties or seventies with active COVID-19. Sequencing input: peripheral blood. This chain joins TRBV2 and TRBJ2-7, with D tentatively TRBD2 (5 bases). The CDR3 here is CASSERETPYF. DNA for the CDR3: TGTGCCAGCAGTGAAAGGGAGACACCGTACTTC.